This T cell receptor (beta chain) was obtained from a study of blood T cell repertoires in COVID-19. Study-wide context: In each case, the material was cDNA or gDNA derived from T cells, B-cell-depleted T cells, or PBMCs.

Under the authors' procedure: Amplification of reference gene primers was used by the study to estimate nucleated cell counts. Profiling relied on immunoSEQ multiplex PCR, and the TCRdb table lists in-frame clones only, not all of them. That table furnishes V, J and clone size, whereas the DNA furnished D and trimming. The table records about 160,000 clones, about nine tenths of them present only once. The sequenced sample consisted of peripheral blood. The sequence was collected from a woman aged 60-75 years with active or convalescent COVID-19.

The CDR3 loop is CASSYAGGAGYGYTF. The CDR3 region has the DNA TGTGCCAGCAGTTATGCAGGGGGCGCGGGCTATGGCTACACCTTC. V usage is TRBV6-5 and J usage is TRBJ1-2; 8 bases map to TRBD1. CDR1 and CDR2 (germline): MNHEY, SVGAGI. The CDR3 runs 15 residues. After removal of 3 bases from V and 4 bases from J, the junction contained 7 bases not matched to a gene.